These T cell receptor beta chains were read from a single sample in a study of blood T cells in healthy people across ages. TCRdb redid the calling of the 5' RACE reads with MiXCR, one entry per CDR3 protein. The sample has about 780,000 distinct CDR3 sequences, less than 60% seen once. The sample taken for sequencing was blood. Receptors were obtained from a man older than 75 in good health. The CDR3 runs from the conserved cysteine through the conserved F or W. The order of the fields is CDR3 DNA, CDR3 protein, D gene, V gene, J gene, clone size. A D gene is named only where the DNA matches it firmly. Size is omitted from some rows. Given values are once, few, many or a class for expanded clones.

CDR3 DNA: TGTGCCAGCAGTTTTGGCGGGAGGTACGAGCAGTACTTC
CDR3 protein: CASSFGGRYEQYF
D gene: TRBD2
V gene: TRBV12-3/TRBV12-4
J gene: TRBJ2-7
clone size: few

CDR3 DNA: TGCAGTGCTGTGACAACCTCAGGACTAGCGGAGATTAGCACAGATACGCAGTATTTT
CDR3 protein: CSAVTTSGLAEISTDTQYF
D gene: TRBD2
V gene: TRBV20-1
J gene: TRBJ2-3
clone size: few

CDR3 DNA: TGTGCCAGCAGCCTCATGTCCTACGAGCAGTACTTC
CDR3 protein: CASSLMSYEQYF
D gene: NA
V gene: TRBV7-2
J gene: TRBJ2-7
clone size: NA

CDR3 DNA: TGTGCCAGCAGCGTTCGGGGCTCCTACGAGCAGTACTTC
CDR3 protein: CASSVRGSYEQYF
D gene: NA
V gene: TRBV7-2
J gene: TRBJ2-7
clone size: NA

CDR3 DNA: TGTGCCAGCAGCTTAGCGCCTAGCGGGAGCACAGATACGCAGTATTTT
CDR3 protein: CASSLAPSGSTDTQYF
D gene: TRBD2
V gene: TRBV7-2
J gene: TRBJ2-3
clone size: few

CDR3 DNA: TGTGCCAGCAGCTCGCGATTGACAGATACGCAGTATTTT
CDR3 protein: CASSSRLTDTQYF
D gene: NA
V gene: TRBV7-2
J gene: TRBJ2-3
clone size: many

CDR3 DNA: TGCAGCGTTGGGGCTAGCGGGAGCCACAATGAGCAGTTCTTC
CDR3 protein: CSVGASGSHNEQFF
D gene: TRBD2
V gene: TRBV29-1
J gene: TRBJ2-1
clone size: NA

CDR3 DNA: TGCAGTGCTAGGGACGGGGCTGGTAACTACGAGCAGTACTTC
CDR3 protein: CSARDGAGNYEQYF
D gene: NA
V gene: TRBV20-1
J gene: TRBJ2-7
clone size: few

CDR3 DNA: TGTGCCAGCAGTTTTTTCCGGACAGGGTCTGGGGCCAACGTCCTGACTTTC
CDR3 protein: CASSFFRTGSGANVLTF
D gene: TRBD1
V gene: TRBV6-5
J gene: TRBJ2-6
clone size: NA

CDR3 DNA: TGCGCCAGCAGCCAGGAATGGATGAACACTGAAGCTTTCTTT
CDR3 protein: CASSQEWMNTEAFF
D gene: NA
V gene: TRBV4-3
J gene: TRBJ1-1
clone size: once

CDR3 DNA: TGTGCCAGCAGTGTCGGGGCGGCCCTCAACACTGAAGCTTTCTTT
CDR3 protein: CASSVGAALNTEAFF
D gene: NA
V gene: TRBV12-3/TRBV12-4
J gene: TRBJ1-1
clone size: many

CDR3 DNA: TGTGCCAGCAGTGGACAAGTCAACACCGGGGAGCTGTTTTTT
CDR3 protein: CASSGQVNTGELFF
D gene: NA
V gene: TRBV6-4
J gene: TRBJ2-2
clone size: NA

CDR3 DNA: TGTGCCAGCAGTACCCGCGGACTAGCGGGGACAAGACCAGATACGCAGTATTTT
CDR3 protein: CASSTRGLAGTRPDTQYF
D gene: TRBD2
V gene: TRBV27
J gene: TRBJ2-3
clone size: NA

CDR3 DNA: TGTGCCAGCAGTCCCCCTCGACAGGGGGGACGGGAGACCCAGTACTTC
CDR3 protein: CASSPPRQGGRETQYF
D gene: TRBD1
V gene: TRBV28
J gene: TRBJ2-5
clone size: NA

CDR3 DNA: TGTGCCAGCAGACTAACAGGGGGCGCCGATGGCTACACCTTC
CDR3 protein: CASRLTGGADGYTF
D gene: TRBD1
V gene: TRBV27
J gene: TRBJ1-2
clone size: NA

CDR3 DNA: TGTGCCACCCAGCGGGGGGGATCCTACGAGCAGTACTTC
CDR3 protein: CATQRGGSYEQYF
D gene: TRBD2
V gene: TRBV6-6
J gene: TRBJ2-7
clone size: once

CDR3 DNA: TGCAGCGTTGTAGTTTCCTCCTACGAGCAGTACTTC
CDR3 protein: CSVVVSSYEQYF
D gene: NA
V gene: TRBV29-1
J gene: TRBJ2-7
clone size: many

CDR3 DNA: TGCAGCGCCTACTTTGGGGGGCGTGCAGATACGCAGTATTTT
CDR3 protein: CSAYFGGRADTQYF
D gene: NA
V gene: TRBV29-1
J gene: TRBJ2-3
clone size: NA

CDR3 DNA: TGTGCCAGCAGTGCCTCGTATGGGCGGGTCAACGCTAATGAGCAGTTCTTC
CDR3 protein: CASSASYGRVNANEQFF
D gene: NA
V gene: TRBV28
J gene: TRBJ2-1
clone size: many

CDR3 DNA: TGTGCCAGCACCAGGACTCCCGAGCATGAGCAGTTCTTC
CDR3 protein: CASTRTPEHEQFF
D gene: NA
V gene: TRBV6-4
J gene: TRBJ2-1
clone size: NA

CDR3 DNA: TGTGCCACCAGCAGTGGGGCGGGGGCCAACACAGATACGCAGTATTTT
CDR3 protein: CATSSGAGANTDTQYF
D gene: NA
V gene: TRBV15
J gene: TRBJ2-3
clone size: NA

CDR3 DNA: TGTGCCAGCAGTCCTAGCACCTCGGGAGAGACCCAGTACTTC
CDR3 protein: CASSPSTSGETQYF
D gene: NA
V gene: TRBV12-3/TRBV12-4
J gene: TRBJ2-5
clone size: few

CDR3 DNA: TGCAGTGCTACGACTAGCGGGTCAGATACGCAGTATTTT
CDR3 protein: CSATTSGSDTQYF
D gene: TRBD2
V gene: TRBV20-1
J gene: TRBJ2-3
clone size: NA

CDR3 DNA: TGCGCCAGCAGCTTGCTAGGGACTACCTCACCAGATACGCAGTATTTT
CDR3 protein: CASSLLGTTSPDTQYF
D gene: TRBD2
V gene: TRBV5-1
J gene: TRBJ2-3
clone size: NA

CDR3 DNA: TGTGCCAGCAGATACAGGGGTGAGAACATTCAGTACTTC
CDR3 protein: CASRYRGENIQYF
D gene: TRBD1
V gene: TRBV3-1
J gene: TRBJ2-4
clone size: NA

CDR3 DNA: TGTGCCAGCATGGGACAGAGCTATGGCTACACCTTC
CDR3 protein: CASMGQSYGYTF
D gene: TRBD1
V gene: TRBV2
J gene: TRBJ1-2
clone size: few

CDR3 DNA: TGTGCCAGCACGCCAGGGCCGGGGGCTGCTGGCTACACCTTC
CDR3 protein: CASTPGPGAAGYTF
D gene: NA
V gene: TRBV7-3
J gene: TRBJ1-2
clone size: many

CDR3 DNA: TGTGCCCGAAGACGGGTATCGGGGGCGTACAATGAGCAGTTCTTC
CDR3 protein: CARRRVSGAYNEQFF
D gene: NA
V gene: TRBV9
J gene: TRBJ2-1
clone size: NA

CDR3 DNA: TGCGCCAGCAGCTTGGCAAAAACCGGGACTTCCTACAATGAGCAGTTCTTC
CDR3 protein: CASSLAKTGTSYNEQFF
D gene: NA
V gene: TRBV5-1
J gene: TRBJ2-1
clone size: few

CDR3 DNA: TGTGCCATCAAAGACGAGGTCGTCTACAATGAGCAGTTCTTC
CDR3 protein: CAIKDEVVYNEQFF
D gene: NA
V gene: TRBV10-3
J gene: TRBJ2-1
clone size: NA

CDR3 DNA: TGCAGCGTTGAAGATCGGAGTAATGAAAAACTGTTTTTT
CDR3 protein: CSVEDRSNEKLFF
D gene: NA
V gene: TRBV29-1
J gene: TRBJ1-4
clone size: once

CDR3 DNA: TGCAGTGCTAACCGCCCCAGGAGGGCTAGCGGGAGGGCAGATACGCAGTATTTT
CDR3 protein: CSANRPRRASGRADTQYF
D gene: TRBD2
V gene: TRBV20-1
J gene: TRBJ2-3
clone size: few

CDR3 DNA: TGCAGTGCTGAAGGACAGGGAGGGGAGACCCAGTACTTC
CDR3 protein: CSAEGQGGETQYF
D gene: NA
V gene: TRBV20-1
J gene: TRBJ2-5
clone size: NA

CDR3 DNA: TGTGCCAGCAGCTTAAGAGGTCCGGGACTAAATCCAGATACGCAGTATTTT
CDR3 protein: CASSLRGPGLNPDTQYF
D gene: TRBD2
V gene: TRBV7-3
J gene: TRBJ2-3
clone size: NA

CDR3 DNA: TGTGCCAGCAGCGTAGGGGTGGGGACACACTCCTACGAGCAGTACTTC
CDR3 protein: CASSVGVGTHSYEQYF
D gene: NA
V gene: TRBV9
J gene: TRBJ2-7
clone size: NA

CDR3 DNA: TGTGCCATCAGTGAGTCGACTCGGACAGGAAACCAGCCCCAGCATTTT
CDR3 protein: CAISESTRTGNQPQHF
D gene: TRBD1
V gene: TRBV10-3
J gene: TRBJ1-5
clone size: few

CDR3 DNA: TGCAGTGCGGTAGCGGGAGGTCCCTACAATGAGCAGTTCTTC
CDR3 protein: CSAVAGGPYNEQFF
D gene: TRBD2
V gene: TRBV20-1
J gene: TRBJ2-1
clone size: NA

CDR3 DNA: TGTGCCAGCAGTTATAGGACTGGGGCCAACGTCCTGACTTTC
CDR3 protein: CASSYRTGANVLTF
D gene: NA
V gene: TRBV6-5
J gene: TRBJ2-6
clone size: NA

CDR3 DNA: TGCAGTGCTAGTCAGCGCAGGGGCGGGAGTACTGATACGCAGTATTTT
CDR3 protein: CSASQRRGGSTDTQYF
D gene: NA
V gene: TRBV20-1
J gene: TRBJ2-3
clone size: NA

CDR3 DNA: TGTGCCAGCAGAGGCGGGAAGATGGGGCCCTACGAGCAGTACTTC
CDR3 protein: CASRGGKMGPYEQYF
D gene: NA
V gene: TRBV7-2
J gene: TRBJ2-7
clone size: NA

CDR3 DNA: TGCGCCAGCAGCCGGGAACAGGGGACCCAAGAGACCCAGTACTTC
CDR3 protein: CASSREQGTQETQYF
D gene: TRBD1
V gene: TRBV4-1
J gene: TRBJ2-5
clone size: NA